The rows below give T cell receptor beta chains drawn from one sample of a study of radiotherapy plus CTLA-4 blockade in lung cancer. Only in-frame clones appear in the TCRdb table, and some are missing; sequencing was by immunoSEQ multiplex PCR. Among some 110,000 clones listed, 90% were seen once. The sequencing used peripheral blood, collected from a patient treated with radiotherapy plus ipilimumab. Receptors were obtained from a human donor with non-small cell lung cancer that progressed on radiotherapy plus ipilimumab. CDR3s include the opening cysteine and the closing phenylalanine or tryptophan. A D gene is named only where the DNA matches it firmly. Expanded clones are given a class, and other clones once, few, many or no size at all.

V gene: TRBV11-3; J gene: TRBJ2-1; D gene: .; clone size: .; CDR3 DNA: TGTGCCAGCAGCTTACAAGCGGGCTACAATGAGCAGTTCTTC; CDR3 protein: CASSLQAGYNEQFF
V gene: TRBV7-8; J gene: TRBJ2-6; D gene: .; clone size: .; CDR3 DNA: TGTGCCAGCAGCACGCTTAGCTTCGCCGGGGCCAACGTCCTGACTTTC; CDR3 protein: CASSTLSFAGANVLTF
V gene: TRBV7-9; J gene: TRBJ2-7; D gene: TRBD1; clone size: few; CDR3 DNA: TGTGCCAGCAGCCACAGGGGCTCCTACGAGCAGTACTTC; CDR3 protein: CASSHRGSYEQYF
V gene: TRBV15; J gene: TRBJ1-1; D gene: .; clone size: .; CDR3 DNA: TGTGCCACCAGCGAGGGCCAGAGGACACTAGATTTGAACACTGAAGCTTTCTTT; CDR3 protein: CATSEGQRTLDLNTEAFF
V gene: TRBV5-1; J gene: TRBJ2-4; D gene: .; clone size: .; CDR3 DNA: TGCGCCAGCAGCCCGAGGGGTGACATTCAGTACTTC; CDR3 protein: CASSPRGDIQYF
V gene: TRBV7-2; J gene: TRBJ2-7; D gene: .; clone size: .; CDR3 DNA: TGTGCCAGCAGCTTAGAGGGCTGGGGGCGGCTGGAAGAGCAGTACTTC; CDR3 protein: CASSLEGWGRLEEQYF
V gene: TRBV30; J gene: TRBJ2-7; D gene: TRBD2; clone size: .; CDR3 DNA: TGTGCCTGGAGTGTGGCAGGGCGGAGTAGCGGGAGGGCCAAGTCTCTGTCATACGAGCAGTACTTC; CDR3 protein: CAWSVAGRSSGRAKSLSYEQYF
V gene: TRBV6-1; J gene: TRBJ1-1; D gene: .; clone size: few; CDR3 DNA: TGTGCCAGCAGTGAAGCAGACAGATACACTGAAGCTTTCTTT; CDR3 protein: CASSEADRYTEAFF
V gene: TRBV2; J gene: TRBJ1-2; D gene: .; clone size: .; CDR3 DNA: TGTGCCAGCAGAGGGACCCTAAACTATGGCTACACCTTC; CDR3 protein: CASRGTLNYGYTF
V gene: TRBV6-6; J gene: TRBJ1-5; D gene: TRBD1; clone size: .; CDR3 DNA: TGTGCCAGCAGTACAGGGGTAGTCTATCAGCCCCAGCATTTT; CDR3 protein: CASSTGVVYQPQHF
V gene: TRBV29-1; J gene: TRBJ2-7; D gene: .; clone size: .; CDR3 DNA: TGCAGCGTTGAAACCGGGTCCTACGAGCAGTACTTC; CDR3 protein: CSVETGSYEQYF
V gene: TRBV19; J gene: TRBJ2-2; D gene: TRBD2; clone size: .; CDR3 DNA: TGTGCCAGTAGTTTGTCGGCAGCCGTTCTAGCGGGGGGGCGCACCGGGGAGCTGTTTTTT; CDR3 protein: CASSLSAAVLAGGRTGELFF
V gene: TRBV6-5; J gene: TRBJ1-1; D gene: .; clone size: few; CDR3 DNA: TGTGCCAGCAGTTTGTCGGGGTTGACTGAAGCTTTCTTT; CDR3 protein: CASSLSGLTEAFF
V gene: TRBV2; J gene: TRBJ2-7; D gene: TRBD2; clone size: .; CDR3 DNA: TGTGCCAGCAGTGGGGGACTAGCGGGAGGAGTCCACGAGCAGTACTTC; CDR3 protein: CASSGGLAGGVHEQYF
V gene: TRBV6-6; J gene: TRBJ2-2; D gene: TRBD2; clone size: .; CDR3 DNA: TGTGCCAGCATCCCGGGGGGAGCCACCGGGGAGCTGTTTTTT; CDR3 protein: CASIPGGATGELFF
V gene: TRBV9; J gene: TRBJ2-7; D gene: TRBD2; clone size: .; CDR3 DNA: TGTGCCAGCAGCGTAGGAATGGCTAGCGGGAGGTTCGAGCAGTACTTC; CDR3 protein: CASSVGMASGRFEQYF
V gene: TRBV18; J gene: TRBJ2-7; D gene: .; clone size: .; CDR3 DNA: TGTGCCAGCTCTGAGACCTCTCGGGAGCAGTACTTC; CDR3 protein: CASSETSREQYF
V gene: TRBV5-1; J gene: TRBJ1-2; D gene: .; clone size: .; CDR3 DNA: TGCGCCAGCAGCTTGGCGGGGCCGGGTGGCTACACCTTC; CDR3 protein: CASSLAGPGGYTF
V gene: TRBV5-1; J gene: TRBJ2-7; D gene: .; clone size: .; CDR3 DNA: TGCGCCAGCAGCTTGGCTGGGGGGGCCACCGAGCAGTACTTC; CDR3 protein: CASSLAGGATEQYF
V gene: TRBV9; J gene: TRBJ1-4; D gene: .; clone size: .; CDR3 DNA: TGTGCCAGCAGCGCACAGGAAACTAATGAAAAACTGTTTTTT; CDR3 protein: CASSAQETNEKLFF
V gene: TRBV7-9; J gene: TRBJ2-7; D gene: TRBD2; clone size: .; CDR3 DNA: TGTGCCAGCAGCCGAGGACTAGCGGGAGACGAGCAGTACTTC; CDR3 protein: CASSRGLAGDEQYF
V gene: TRBV7-9; J gene: TRBJ2-2; D gene: .; clone size: few; CDR3 DNA: TGTGCCAGCAGCTTCGTGGACTTCACCGGGGAGCTGTTTTTT; CDR3 protein: CASSFVDFTGELFF
V gene: TRBV11-3; J gene: TRBJ2-7; D gene: .; clone size: .; CDR3 DNA: TGTGCCAGCAGCTTAGTCCCGGGGGACTCCTACGAGCAGTACTTC; CDR3 protein: CASSLVPGDSYEQYF
V gene: TRBV2; J gene: TRBJ1-1; D gene: .; clone size: .; CDR3 DNA: TGTGCCAGCAGTACCACGGGACAAAGCACTGAAGCTTTCTTT; CDR3 protein: CASSTTGQSTEAFF
V gene: TRBV6-4; J gene: TRBJ1-1; D gene: .; clone size: .; CDR3 DNA: TGTGCCAGCAGTGAAAGGCAGTTTGAAGCTTTCTTT; CDR3 protein: CASSERQFEAFF
V gene: TRBV19; J gene: TRBJ2-1; D gene: TRBD2; clone size: .; CDR3 DNA: TGTGCCAGTACCGGCGCGGGAGGGTACAATGAGCAGTTCTTC; CDR3 protein: CASTGAGGYNEQFF
V gene: TRBV6-5; J gene: TRBJ1-5; D gene: .; clone size: .; CDR3 DNA: TGTGCCAGCTCTGGGGGGAAAAGCAATCAGCCCCAGCATTTT; CDR3 protein: CASSGGKSNQPQHF
V gene: TRBV19; J gene: TRBJ1-5; D gene: TRBD1; clone size: .; CDR3 DNA: TGTGCCAGTAGTATCTCCGGAGGACAGGGGGCCTATAGCAATCAGCCCCAGCATTTT; CDR3 protein: CASSISGGQGAYSNQPQHF
V gene: TRBV7-9; J gene: TRBJ2-5; D gene: TRBD2; clone size: .; CDR3 DNA: TGTGCCAGCAGCTTAGGACTAGCGGGAGAGACCCAGTACTTC; CDR3 protein: CASSLGLAGETQYF